The 7 T cell receptor beta chains reported below all come from one sample, sequenced in a study of somatic mutations in cytotoxic T cells in rheumatoid arthritis. Method: immunoSEQ multiplex PCR; TCRdb's copy keeps in-frame clones and lacks some. The profile shows 30,000 to 45,000 clones, approximately 80% of them singletons. Sample: CD8+ T cells sorted from blood. Receptors were obtained from a man aged 40-55 years in good health.

The chain joins TRBV27 to TRBJ2-1; 10 positions agree with TRBD1. Per germline, CDR1 MNHEY and CDR2 SMNVEV (reference sequence). J was trimmed by 13 bases and V by 2 bases; bases with no gene match: 2. The CDR3 sequence is 12 residues long. The CDR3 sequence is CASSLGTGVQFF. In nucleotides, the CDR3 is TGTGCCAGCAGTTTAGGGACAGGGGTCCAGTTCTTC.

The chain joins TRBV6-1 to TRBJ2-3; D is unresolved. Trimming removed 6 bases at V and 0 bases at J, with 13 bases between. CDR3 length: 15 residues. Germline loops: CDR1 MNHNS, CDR2 SASEGT. CDR3 in amino acids: CASSDDFTSTDTQYF. In DNA, the CDR3 is TGTGCCAGCAGCGACGACTTTACTAGCACAGATACGCAGTATTTT.

This clone was counted a few times. The chain employs TRBV5-6 and TRBJ2-7; no clear D gene. The CDR3 sequence is 11 residues long. CDR1 and CDR2 (germline): SGHDT, YYEEEE. V was cut by 3 bases and J by 4 bases, with 5 bases left in between. DNA for the CDR3: TGTGCCAGCAGCTGGGGATACGAGCAGTACTTC. It codes for CASSWGYEQYF.

The chain carries TRBV14 and TRBJ2-7, with D hard to call. The CDR3 has 13 amino acids. Germline CDR1 and CDR2: SGHDN and FVKESK. Deletions cut 0 bases from V and 4 bases from J, with 7 bases between. The CDR3 is CASSQDSAYEQYF. The CDR3 nucleotides read TGTGCCAGCAGCCAAGACTCAGCTTACGAGCAGTACTTC.

This chain connects TRBV15 to TRBJ1-5; no definite D call. V was cut by 1 base and J by 3 bases, with 7 bases left in between. The germline V gene encodes CDR1 LNHNV and CDR2 YYDKDF (reference sequence). There are 14 residues in the CDR3. The CDR3 DNA sequence: TGTGCCACCAGCAGAGCTCGGATCAATCAGCCCCAGCATTTT. Translation: CATSRARINQPQHF.

The V gene is TRBV7-6, the J gene TRBJ2-3; 7 positions agree with TRBD2. The trim removed 5 bases at V and 8 bases at J, leaving 13 bases unmatched. Germline-derived CDR1 and CDR2 are SGHVS and FNYEAQ. The CDR3 length is 15 residues. In DNA, the CDR3 is TGTGCCAGCAGCGCTAGGGCGGGAGCCAAAGTTACGCAGTATTTT. The encoded protein is CASSARAGAKVTQYF.

This clone was seen once. This chain uses TRBV6-6 with TRBJ1-2; weak D call: TRBD1 (6 bases). The CDR3 runs 14 residues. With 0 bases removed from V and 2 bases from J, the gap between germline ends came to 7 bases. Germline V lookup: CDR1 MNHNY, CDR2 SVGAGI (reference sequence). The CDR3 DNA reads TGTGCCAGCAGTTACTCTACAGGGAACTATGGCTACACCTTC. Protein: CASSYSTGNYGYTF.